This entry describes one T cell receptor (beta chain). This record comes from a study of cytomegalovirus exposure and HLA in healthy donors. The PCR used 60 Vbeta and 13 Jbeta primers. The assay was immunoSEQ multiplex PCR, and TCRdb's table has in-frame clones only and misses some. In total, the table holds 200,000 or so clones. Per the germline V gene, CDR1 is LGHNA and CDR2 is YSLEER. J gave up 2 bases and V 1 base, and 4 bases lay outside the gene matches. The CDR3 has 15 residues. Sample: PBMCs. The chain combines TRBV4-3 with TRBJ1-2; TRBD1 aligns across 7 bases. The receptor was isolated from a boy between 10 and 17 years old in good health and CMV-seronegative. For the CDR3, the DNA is TGCGCCAGCAGCCAAGTGCCAGGGGGGAACTATGGCTACACCTTC. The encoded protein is CASSQVPGGNYGYTF.